This TCR beta chain is drawn from a study of T cell clonality in common variable immunodeficiency. Findings and caveats of the study: What drives increased CVID clonality needs T cell subpopulation sequencing. In common variable immunodeficiency, TCR beta chains reportedly carried fewer deletions and N-nucleotide insertions.

CVID subjects were around 14 female and 25 to 30 male, aged roughly 9 to 64. Blood samples were heparinized, about 5 to 8 ml per donor. Sequencing used immunoSEQ multiplex PCR; TCRdb keeps in-frame clones, though not all of them. The sample presents about 16,000 clones, none singletons. Note on this clone: The antigen remains unidentified. The observed sequence ends 3 residues before the CDR3 terminus, with the missing tail filled in from the germline J gene.

Germline loops: CDR1 SGHTA, CDR2 FQGNSA. The V and J ends lost 2 bases and 4 bases, in that order; junction bases with no gene match: 5. The CDR3 contains 15 residues. The chain links TRBV7-2 to TRBJ2-3, with TRBD1 matching 8 bases. Sequenced input: peripheral blood mononuclear cells. The sequence derives from a human donor with common variable immunodeficiency. CDR3 DNA (partial): TGTGCCAGCAGCTTACACCCAGGGGGCGCAGATACG. It encodes CASSLHPGGADT. The whole CDR3 protein reads CASSLHPGGADTQYF.